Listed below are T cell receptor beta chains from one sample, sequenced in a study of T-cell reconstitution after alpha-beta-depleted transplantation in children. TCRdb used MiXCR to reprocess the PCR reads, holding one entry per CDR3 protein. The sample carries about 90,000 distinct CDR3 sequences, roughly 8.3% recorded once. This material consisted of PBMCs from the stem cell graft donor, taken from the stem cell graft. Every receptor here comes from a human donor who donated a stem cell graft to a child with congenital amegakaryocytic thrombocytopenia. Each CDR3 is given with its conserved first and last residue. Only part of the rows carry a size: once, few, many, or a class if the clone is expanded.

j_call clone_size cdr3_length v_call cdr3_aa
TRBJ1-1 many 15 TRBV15 CATSRDPTVNTEAFF
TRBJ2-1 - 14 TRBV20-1 CSARGQRKGDEQFF
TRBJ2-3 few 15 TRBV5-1 CASSLNIAGGYPQYF
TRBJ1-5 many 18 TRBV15 CATSSLRQYLDSNQPQHF
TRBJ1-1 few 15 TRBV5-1 CASSPAQTGSGEAFF
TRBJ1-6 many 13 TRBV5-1 CASSSELNSPLHF
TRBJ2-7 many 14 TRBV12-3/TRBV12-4 CASSLNQGRGEQYF
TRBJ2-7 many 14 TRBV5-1 CASSVYRGTYEQYF
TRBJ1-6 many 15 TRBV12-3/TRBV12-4 CASSLLRDVGSPLHF
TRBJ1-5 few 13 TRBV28 CASCGQGNQPQHF
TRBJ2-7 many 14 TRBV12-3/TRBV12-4 CASSLGGISYEQYF
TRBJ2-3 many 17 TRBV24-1 CATSDPSGGSFGDTQYF
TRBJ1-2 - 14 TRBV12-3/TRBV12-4 CASSLAVRNYGYTF
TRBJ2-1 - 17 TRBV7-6 CASSRVTSGDFYNEQFF
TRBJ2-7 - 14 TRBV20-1 CSAEDGLAAYEQYF
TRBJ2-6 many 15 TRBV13 CASSTRGTGANVLTF
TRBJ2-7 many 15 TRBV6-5 CASILVGLGSYEQYF
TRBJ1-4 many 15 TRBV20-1 CSARDEAGGNEKLFF
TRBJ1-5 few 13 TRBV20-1 CSADRGPGQPQHF
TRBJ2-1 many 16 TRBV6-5 CASSLMNRGGNNEQFF
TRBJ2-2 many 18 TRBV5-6 CASSSFLRDRGNTGELFF
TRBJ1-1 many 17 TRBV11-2 CASSSLGTGEYDTEAFF
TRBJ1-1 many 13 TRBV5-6 CASSSTDRSEAFF
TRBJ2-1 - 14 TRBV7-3 CAMSFGPGGNEQFF
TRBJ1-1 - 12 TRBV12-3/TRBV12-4 CASSLGGGSAFF
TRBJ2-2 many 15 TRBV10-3 CAISDLREGSGELFF
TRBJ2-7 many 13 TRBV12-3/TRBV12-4 CASSLKLTYEQYF
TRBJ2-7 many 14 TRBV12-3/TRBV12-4 CASSLGGSGYEQYF
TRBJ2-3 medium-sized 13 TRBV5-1 CASSVYRADTQYF
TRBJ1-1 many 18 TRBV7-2 CASSYVRDTYRMNTEAFF
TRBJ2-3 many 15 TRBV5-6 CASSVGLAATDTQYF
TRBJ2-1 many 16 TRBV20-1 CSAREESSGGNNEQFF
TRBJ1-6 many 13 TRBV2 CASRAAGNSPLHF
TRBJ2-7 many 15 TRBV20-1 CSAQTGTTASYEQYF
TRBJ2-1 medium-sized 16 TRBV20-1 CSAIRLSPSSYNEQFF
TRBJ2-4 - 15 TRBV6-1 CASSQGGSAKNIQYF
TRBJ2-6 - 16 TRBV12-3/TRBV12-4 CASSPGQISGANVLTF
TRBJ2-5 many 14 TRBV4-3 CASSQDKVQETQYF
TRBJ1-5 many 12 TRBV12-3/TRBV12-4 CASSPGDQPQHF